Listed below are T cell receptor beta chains from one sample, sequenced in a study of CD8+ T cells in alopecia areata. Using immunoSEQ multiplex PCR, the repertoire was profiled, and TCRdb retains in-frame clones only, with some absent. The sample gives more than 150,000 clones, around 60% of which show up once; approximately 3.4% is in the top ten. The sequences come from CD4+ T cells sorted from blood, collected at week 4, from a patient treated with tofacitinib. The origin of the receptors is a human donor with alopecia areata. The CDR3 runs from the conserved cysteine through the conserved F or W. D genes are given only for firm matches. Clone size appears in some rows only: once, few, many, or a class for an expanded clone.

>TRBV5-1|TRBD2|few|TRBJ2-7
TGCGCCAGCAGCCCGGGGGGGCCTTATAACTACGAGCAGTACTTC
CASSPGGPYNYEQYF
>TRBV30|NA|NA|TRBJ1-2
TGTGCCTGGAGTACACCAGGGGTGTGGGGCTACACCTTC
CAWSTPGVWGYTF
>TRBV10-3|NA|few|TRBJ2-7
TGTGCCATCACCGGGGACATACTCTACGAGCAGTACTTC
CAITGDILYEQYF
>TRBV7-2|NA|NA|TRBJ1-1
TGTGCCAGCACGGGGACACCTAACACTGAAGCTTTCTTT
CASTGTPNTEAFF
>TRBV7-9|NA|NA|TRBJ2-7
TGTGCCAGCAGTTCACCCCGGACCTACGAGCAGTACTTC
CASSSPRTYEQYF
>TRBV5-1|NA|NA|TRBJ2-4
TGCGCCAGCAGCTTAGCGGTTATGGAAAACATTCAGTACTTC
CASSLAVMENIQYF
>TRBV30|NA|NA|TRBJ2-6
TGTGCCTGGAGTCCAACCCGGGGCTCTGGGGCCAACGTCCTGACTTTC
CAWSPTRGSGANVLTF
>TRBV6-6|TRBD1|once|TRBJ2-7
TGTGCCAGCACCGGGGACAGGATTGGGGAGCAGTACTTC
CASTGDRIGEQYF
>TRBV29-1|TRBD1|NA|TRBJ1-2
TGCAGCGTAGGATTCACAGGGACAGAGGGCACCTTC
CSVGFTGTEGTF
>TRBV25-1|TRBD1|NA|TRBJ2-7
TGTGCCAGCAGTGGAGGAACAGGGGGGAACTACGAGCAGTACTTC
CASSGGTGGNYEQYF
>TRBV7-8|TRBD1|NA|TRBJ1-5
TGTGCCAGCAGCTTAGCTCCTGAGGGACAGGGGATTCAGCCCCAGCATTTT
CASSLAPEGQGIQPQHF
>TRBV18|NA|few|TRBJ2-3
TGTGCCAGCTCCCCGTCGGGCACAGATACGCAGTATTTT
CASSPSGTDTQYF
>TRBV5-1|NA|NA|TRBJ1-2
TGCGCCAGCAGCTTGACAGATACTAACTATGGCTACACCTTC
CASSLTDTNYGYTF
>TRBV19|NA|NA|TRBJ2-2
TGTGCCAGTAGTAGGGGGCTGCGCACCGGGGAGCTGTTTTTT
CASSRGLRTGELFF
>TRBV30|NA|NA|TRBJ2-7
TGTGCCTGGAAGTTACAGGGCGGCTACGAGCAGTACTTC
CAWKLQGGYEQYF
>TRBV28|TRBD2|NA|TRBJ2-5
TGTGCCAGCAGTTCCCTCGGGGAGCGGGGGGGCCAAGAGACCCAGTACTTC
CASSSLGERGGQETQYF
>TRBV7-9|NA|NA|TRBJ1-2
TGTGCCAGCAGCCGAATGAGGGACACTGGCTACACCTTC
CASSRMRDTGYTF
>TRBV30|NA|once|TRBJ1-1
TGTGCCTGGAGTGTGATGGTCCAGAACACTGAAGCTTTCTTT
CAWSVMVQNTEAFF
>TRBV29-1|TRBD2|once|TRBJ2-5
TGCAGCGTTACTAGCGGGGGCTTACAAGAGACCCAGTACTTC
CSVTSGGLQETQYF
>TRBV14|NA|NA|TRBJ2-5
TGTGCCAGCAGCCAAGATCTCTGGGAGACCCAGTACTTC
CASSQDLWETQYF
>TRBV6-5|NA|few|TRBJ2-3
TGTGCCAGCAGTCTGGAAAGGACCACAGATACGCAGTATTTT
CASSLERTTDTQYF
>TRBV5-1|NA|once|TRBJ2-1
TGCGCCAGCAGCTCAGCGGACGCAAGGTACAATGAGCAGTTCTTC
CASSSADARYNEQFF
>TRBV5-1|TRBD1|NA|TRBJ1-2
TGCGCCAGCAGCAGTGGGACAGGGGGCTATGGCTACACCTTC
CASSSGTGGYGYTF
>TRBV4-1|NA|once|TRBJ1-3
TGCGCCAGCAGCCAGGAAGTGGTGACAGTACTCTCTGGAAACACCATATATTTT
CASSQEVVTVLSGNTIYF
>TRBV7-2|TRBD2|NA|TRBJ2-1
TGTGCCAGCAGCTTTATAGCGGGAAGCTCCTACAATGAGCAGTTCTTC
CASSFIAGSSYNEQFF
>TRBV29-1|NA|NA|TRBJ1-1
TGCAGCGTTGAAGACCCGTCACTCGGCACTGAAGCTTTCTTT
CSVEDPSLGTEAFF
>TRBV5-6|TRBD1|NA|TRBJ1-5
TGTGCCAGCAGGTGGACAGGGTATAGCAATCAGCCCCAGCATTTT
CASRWTGYSNQPQHF
>TRBV6-5|NA|NA|TRBJ1-5
TGTGCCAGCAGGTTTAGACAGACAGGCAATCAGCCCCAGCATTTT
CASRFRQTGNQPQHF
>TRBV4-1|TRBD2|few|TRBJ2-5
TGCGCCAGCAGCCAAGATGGCGGGGGGGCCGGTGAGACCCAGTACTTC
CASSQDGGGAGETQYF
>TRBV5-6|TRBD1|NA|TRBJ2-7
TGTGCCAGCAGCTCGTGGACAGGGGAGAGGTACGAGCAGTACTTC
CASSSWTGERYEQYF
>TRBV30|TRBD2|NA|TRBJ2-1
TGTGCCTGGACCAAACTAGCGGGGGGGCCTTCGGATGAGCAGTTCTTC
CAWTKLAGGPSDEQFF
>TRBV25-1|TRBD1|NA|TRBJ1-6
TGTGCCAGCAGTGACCCAGGACAGGGGGCGAGGTCACCCCTCCACTTT
CASSDPGQGARSPLHF
>TRBV5-6|TRBD1|NA|TRBJ2-6
TGTGCCAGCAGCTTGGCAGGGGGAGGGGCCAACGTCCTGACTTTC
CASSLAGGGANVLTF
>TRBV29-1|NA|NA|TRBJ2-7
TGCAGCGTTGGTGGGTTGGGACAAACCTACGAGCAGTACTTC
CSVGGLGQTYEQYF
>TRBV30|NA|NA|TRBJ1-2
TGTGCCTGGAGTGTATACAGGGTGGACTATGGCTACACCTTC
CAWSVYRVDYGYTF
>TRBV29-1|TRBD1|few|TRBJ1-6
TGCAGCGCACGGGACAGGGACTCACCCCTCCACTTT
CSARDRDSPLHF
>TRBV2|NA|NA|TRBJ2-1
TGTGCCAGCAGTGAAGCCCGACCCGCGACGCAGCAGTTCTTC
CASSEARPATQQFF
>TRBV6-1|TRBD2|NA|TRBJ2-1
TGTGCCAGCAGCTATAGCGGGGGGGCCTTTGAGCAGTTCTTC
CASSYSGGAFEQFF
>TRBV28|NA|few|TRBJ1-1
TGTGCCAGCACCATGGTTGTGAACACTGAAGCTTTCTTT
CASTMVVNTEAFF
>TRBV15|NA|few|TRBJ2-7
TGTGCCACCAGCAGAGTGGCAGGGAGCTCCTACGAGCAGTACTTC
CATSRVAGSSYEQYF
>TRBV27|NA|many|TRBJ1-2
TGTGCCAGCAGTTTAGTCGGGGCGGTGGAAAAAGGCTACACCTTC
CASSLVGAVEKGYTF
>TRBV5-1|NA|NA|TRBJ2-7
TGCGCCAGCAGCTTGGGCCCATCAACCTACGAGCAGTACTTC
CASSLGPSTYEQYF
>TRBV11-2|NA|NA|TRBJ1-5
TGTGCCAGCAGCTTAGAACAGGGCGGCAATCAGCCCCAGCATTTT
CASSLEQGGNQPQHF
>TRBV29-1|NA|NA|TRBJ1-1
TGCAGCGCCGCGGGACTGATGAACACTGAAGCTTTCTTT
CSAAGLMNTEAFF
>TRBV9|NA|NA|TRBJ2-2
TGTGCCAGCAGCTTCTCATGGCAGGGGAATACCGGGGAGCTGTTTTTT
CASSFSWQGNTGELFF
>TRBV4-1|TRBD1|NA|TRBJ2-3
TGCGCCAGCAGCCCCGTGGGACAGGGGGCCGGAGATACGCAGTATTTT
CASSPVGQGAGDTQYF
>TRBV20-1|NA|few|TRBJ2-7
TGCAGTGCTAAGGTTGCGTACGAGCAGTACTTC
CSAKVAYEQYF